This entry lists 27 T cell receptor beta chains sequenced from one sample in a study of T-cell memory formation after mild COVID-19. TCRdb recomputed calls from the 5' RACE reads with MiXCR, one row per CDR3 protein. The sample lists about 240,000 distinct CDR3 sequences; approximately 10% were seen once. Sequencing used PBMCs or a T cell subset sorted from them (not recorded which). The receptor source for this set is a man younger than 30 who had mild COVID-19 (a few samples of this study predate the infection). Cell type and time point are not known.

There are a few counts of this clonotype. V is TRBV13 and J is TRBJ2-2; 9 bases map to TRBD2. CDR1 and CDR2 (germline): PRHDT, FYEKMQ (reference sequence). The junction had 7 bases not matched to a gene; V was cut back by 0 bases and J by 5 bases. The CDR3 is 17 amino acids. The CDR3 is CASSLGRRGGRTGELFF. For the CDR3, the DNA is TGTGCCAGCAGCTTAGGCCGGCGGGGGGGCCGAACCGGGGAGCTGTTTTTT.

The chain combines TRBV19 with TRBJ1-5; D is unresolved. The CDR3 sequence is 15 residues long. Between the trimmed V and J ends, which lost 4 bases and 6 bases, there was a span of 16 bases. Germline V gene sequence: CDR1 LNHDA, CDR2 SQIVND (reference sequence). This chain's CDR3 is CASSTGSNLVQPQHF. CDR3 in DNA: TGTGCCAGTAGTACGGGATCCAATTTGGTTCAGCCCCAGCATTTT.

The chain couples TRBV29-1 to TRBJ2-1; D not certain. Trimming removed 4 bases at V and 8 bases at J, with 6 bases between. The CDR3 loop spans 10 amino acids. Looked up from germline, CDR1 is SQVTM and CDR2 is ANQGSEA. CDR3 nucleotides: TGCAGCGTTGGCAGCCATGAGCAGTTCTTC. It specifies CSVGSHEQFF.

The CDR3: CASSPKSTGIQYF. CDR3 nucleotide sequence: TGCGCCAGCAGCCCCAAGAGTACGGGGATTCAGTACTTC. The rearrangement links TRBV4-1 to TRBJ2-4; D is possibly TRBD2 (5 bases). Trimming took off 4 bases at V and 10 bases at J, with 14 bases between the two ends. The germline gives CDR1 MGHRA, CDR2 YSYEKL. The CDR3 contains 13 residues.

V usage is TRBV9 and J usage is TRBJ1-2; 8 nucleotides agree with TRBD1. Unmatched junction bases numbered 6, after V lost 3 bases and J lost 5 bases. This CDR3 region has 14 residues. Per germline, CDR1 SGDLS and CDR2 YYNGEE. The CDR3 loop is CASSETGAPYGYTF. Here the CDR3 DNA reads TGTGCCAGCAGCGAGACAGGGGCCCCGTATGGCTACACCTTC.

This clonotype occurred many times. The chain's CDR3 is CASSLGTAPGANVLTF. The CDR3 DNA follows: TGCGCCAGCAGCTTGGGGACAGCTCCTGGGGCCAACGTCCTGACTTTC. J is TRBJ2-6 and V is TRBV5-1; perhaps TRBD1 as D (6 bases). Trimming took off 0 bases at V and 2 bases at J, with 9 bases between the two ends. The CDR3 covers 16 residues. The germline CDR1 and CDR2 sequences are SGHRS and YFSETQ.

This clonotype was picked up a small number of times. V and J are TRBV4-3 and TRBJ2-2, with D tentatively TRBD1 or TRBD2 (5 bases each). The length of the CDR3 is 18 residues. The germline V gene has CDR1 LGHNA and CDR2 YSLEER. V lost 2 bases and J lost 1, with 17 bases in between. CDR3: CASSQQLSGTLNTGELFF. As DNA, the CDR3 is TGCGCCAGCAGCCAACAGCTATCCGGGACCCTGAACACCGGGGAGCTGTTTTTT.

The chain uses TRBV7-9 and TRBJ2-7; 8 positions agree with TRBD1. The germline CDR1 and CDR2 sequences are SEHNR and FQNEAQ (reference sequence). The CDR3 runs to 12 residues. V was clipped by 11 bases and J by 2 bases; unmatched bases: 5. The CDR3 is CAVGTGPYEQYV. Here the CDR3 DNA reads TGTGCCGTTGGGACAGGACCCTACGAGCAGTACGTC.

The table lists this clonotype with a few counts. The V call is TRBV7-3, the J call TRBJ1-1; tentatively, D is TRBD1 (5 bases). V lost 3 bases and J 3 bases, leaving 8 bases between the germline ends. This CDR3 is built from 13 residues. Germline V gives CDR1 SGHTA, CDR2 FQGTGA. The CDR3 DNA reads TGTGCCAGCAGCTTTAGGGGATACACTGAAGCTTTCTTT. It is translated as CASSFRGYTEAFF.

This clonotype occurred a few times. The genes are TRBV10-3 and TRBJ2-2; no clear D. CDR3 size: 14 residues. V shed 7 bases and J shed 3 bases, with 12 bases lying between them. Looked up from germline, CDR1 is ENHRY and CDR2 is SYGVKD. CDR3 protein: CAIKETGDTGELFF. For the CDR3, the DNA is TGTGCCATCAAAGAGACTGGGGACACCGGGGAGCTGTTTTTT.

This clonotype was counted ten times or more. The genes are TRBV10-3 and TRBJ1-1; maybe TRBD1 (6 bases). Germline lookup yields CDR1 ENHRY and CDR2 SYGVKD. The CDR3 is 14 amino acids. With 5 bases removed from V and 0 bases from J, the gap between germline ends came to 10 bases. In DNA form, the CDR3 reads TGTGCCATCAGTCTACAGGGTATGAACACTGAAGCTTTCTTT. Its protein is CAISLQGMNTEAFF.

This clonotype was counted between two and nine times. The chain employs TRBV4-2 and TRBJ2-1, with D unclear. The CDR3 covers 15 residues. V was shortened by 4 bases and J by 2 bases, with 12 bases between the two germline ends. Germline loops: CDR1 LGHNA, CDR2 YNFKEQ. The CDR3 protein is CASSPLKWTYNEQFF. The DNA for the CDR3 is TGTGCCAGCAGCCCGCTTAAATGGACCTACAATGAGCAGTTCTTC.

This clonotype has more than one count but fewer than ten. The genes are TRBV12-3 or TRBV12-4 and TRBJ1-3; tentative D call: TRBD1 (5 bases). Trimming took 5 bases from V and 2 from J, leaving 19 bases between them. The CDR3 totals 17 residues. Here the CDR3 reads CASSTRRGALTGNTIYF. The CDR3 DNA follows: TGTGCCAGCAGTACCCGAAGGGGAGCGCTTACTGGAAACACCATATATTTT.

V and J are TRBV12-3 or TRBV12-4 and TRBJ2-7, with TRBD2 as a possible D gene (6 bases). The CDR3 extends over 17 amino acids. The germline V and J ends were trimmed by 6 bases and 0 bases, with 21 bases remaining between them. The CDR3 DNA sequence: TGTGCCAGCAGACCTTCAGGGACTGTCCCCCGCTCCTACGAGCAGTACTTC. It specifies CASRPSGTVPRSYEQYF.

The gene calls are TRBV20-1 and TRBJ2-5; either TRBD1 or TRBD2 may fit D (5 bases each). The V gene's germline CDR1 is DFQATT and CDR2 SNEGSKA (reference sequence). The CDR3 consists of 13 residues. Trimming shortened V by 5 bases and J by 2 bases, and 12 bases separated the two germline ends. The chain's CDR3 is CSAVFWGQETQYF. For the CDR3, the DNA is TGCAGTGCTGTATTCTGGGGGCAAGAGACCCAGTACTTC.

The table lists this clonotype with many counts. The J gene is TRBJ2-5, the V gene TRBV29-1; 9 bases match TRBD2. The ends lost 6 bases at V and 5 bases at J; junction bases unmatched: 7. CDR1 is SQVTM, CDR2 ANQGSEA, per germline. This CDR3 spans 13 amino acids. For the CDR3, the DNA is TGCAGCGTACAGCGGGGGGCGGAGGAGACCCAGTACTTC. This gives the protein CSVQRGAEETQYF.

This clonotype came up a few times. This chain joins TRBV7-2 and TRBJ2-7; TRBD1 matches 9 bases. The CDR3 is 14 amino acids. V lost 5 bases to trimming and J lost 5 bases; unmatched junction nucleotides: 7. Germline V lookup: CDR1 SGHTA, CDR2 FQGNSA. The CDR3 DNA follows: TGTGCCAGCAGCCTCGGACAGGGGCTCGACGAGCAGTACTTC. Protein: CASSLGQGLDEQYF.

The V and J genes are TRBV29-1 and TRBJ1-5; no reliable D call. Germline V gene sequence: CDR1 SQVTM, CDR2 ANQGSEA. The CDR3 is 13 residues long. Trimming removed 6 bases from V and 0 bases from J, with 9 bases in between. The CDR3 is CSVTDDSNQPQHF. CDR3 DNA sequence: TGCAGCGTGACCGATGATAGCAATCAGCCCCAGCATTTT.

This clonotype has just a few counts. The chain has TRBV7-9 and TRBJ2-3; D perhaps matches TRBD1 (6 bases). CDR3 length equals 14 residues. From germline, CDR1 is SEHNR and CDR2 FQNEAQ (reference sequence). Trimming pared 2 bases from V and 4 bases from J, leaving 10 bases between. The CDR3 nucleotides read TGTGCCAGCAGCTTACAGGGGAAGGCAGATACGCAGTATTTT. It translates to CASSLQGKADTQYF.

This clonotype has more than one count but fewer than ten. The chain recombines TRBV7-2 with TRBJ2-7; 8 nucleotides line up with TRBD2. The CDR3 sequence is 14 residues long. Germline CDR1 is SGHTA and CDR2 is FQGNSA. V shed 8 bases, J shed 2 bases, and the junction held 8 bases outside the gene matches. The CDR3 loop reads CASGLLAAPYEQYF. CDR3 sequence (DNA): TGTGCCAGCGGACTACTAGCGGCCCCCTACGAGCAGTACTTC. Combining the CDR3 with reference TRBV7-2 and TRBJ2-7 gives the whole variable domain GAGVSQSPSNKVTEKGKDVELRCDPISGHTALYWYRQSLGQGLEFLIYFQGNSAPDKSGLPSDRFSAERTGGSVSTLTIQRTQQEDSAVYLCASGLLAAPYEQYFGPGTRLTVT.

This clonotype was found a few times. CDR3 sequence (DNA): TGCGCCAGCAGCCATGCCGACTGGAATAATTCACCCCTCCACTTT. Amino acid sequence: CASSHADWNNSPLHF. The chain joins TRBV4-1 to TRBJ1-6, with D uncertain. Germline V lookup: CDR1 MGHRA, CDR2 YSYEKL. The CDR3 is made up of 15 amino acids. V was shortened by 3 bases and J by 5 bases, with 11 bases between the two germline ends.

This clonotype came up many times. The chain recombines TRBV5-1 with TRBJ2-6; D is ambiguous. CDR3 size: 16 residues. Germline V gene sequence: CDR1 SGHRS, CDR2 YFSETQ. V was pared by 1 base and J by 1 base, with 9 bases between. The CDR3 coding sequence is TGCGCCAGCAGCTTGATGGCTGCGTCTGGGGCCAACGTCCTGACTTTC. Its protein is CASSLMAASGANVLTF.

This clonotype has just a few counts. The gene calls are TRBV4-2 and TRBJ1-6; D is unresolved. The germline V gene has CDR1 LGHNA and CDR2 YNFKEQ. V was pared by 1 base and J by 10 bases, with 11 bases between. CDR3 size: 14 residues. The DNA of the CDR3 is TGTGCCAGCAGCCAAGGCGGGGTTCAATCACCCCTCCACTTT. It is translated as CASSQGGVQSPLHF.

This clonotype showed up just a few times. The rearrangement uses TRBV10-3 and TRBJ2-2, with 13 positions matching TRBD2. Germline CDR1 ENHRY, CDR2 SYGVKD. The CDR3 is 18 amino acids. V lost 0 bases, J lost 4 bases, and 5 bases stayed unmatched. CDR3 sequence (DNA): TGTGCCATCAGTGAGTCGACTAGCGGGGGGCTCATCACCGGGGAGCTGTTTTTT. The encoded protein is CAISESTSGGLITGELFF.

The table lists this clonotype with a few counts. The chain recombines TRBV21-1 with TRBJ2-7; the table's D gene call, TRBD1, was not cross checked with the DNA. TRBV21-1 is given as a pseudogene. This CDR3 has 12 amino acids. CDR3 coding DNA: TGTGCCAGCAGCAAGACAGGGAACGAGCAGTACGTC. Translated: CASSKTGNEQYV.

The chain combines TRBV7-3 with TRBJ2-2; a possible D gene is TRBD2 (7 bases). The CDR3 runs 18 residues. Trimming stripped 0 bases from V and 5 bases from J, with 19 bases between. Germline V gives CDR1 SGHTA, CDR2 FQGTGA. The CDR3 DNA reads TGTGCCAGCAGCTTAACATCCTGGCCGGGGGGACATACCGGGGAGCTGTTTTTT. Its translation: CASSLTSWPGGHTGELFF.

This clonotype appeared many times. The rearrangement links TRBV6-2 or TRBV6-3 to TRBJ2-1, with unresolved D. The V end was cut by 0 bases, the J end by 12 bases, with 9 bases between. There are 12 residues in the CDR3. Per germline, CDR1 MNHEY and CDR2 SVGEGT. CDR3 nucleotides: TGTGCCAGCAGTTACTCGGTTATTGGGCAGTTCTTC. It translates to CASSYSVIGQFF.